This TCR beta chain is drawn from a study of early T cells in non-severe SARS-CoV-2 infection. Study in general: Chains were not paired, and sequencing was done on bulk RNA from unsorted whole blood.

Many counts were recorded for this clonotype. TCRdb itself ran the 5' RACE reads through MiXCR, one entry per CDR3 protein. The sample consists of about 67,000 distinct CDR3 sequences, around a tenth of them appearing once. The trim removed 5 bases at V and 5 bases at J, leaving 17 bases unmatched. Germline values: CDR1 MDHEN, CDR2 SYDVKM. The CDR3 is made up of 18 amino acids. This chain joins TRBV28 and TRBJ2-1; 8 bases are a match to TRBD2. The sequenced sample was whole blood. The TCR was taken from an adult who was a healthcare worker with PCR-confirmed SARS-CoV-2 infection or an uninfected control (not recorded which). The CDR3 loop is CASSPEGFTSGTDNEQFF. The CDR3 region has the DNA TGTGCCAGCAGTCCCGAAGGGTTTACTAGCGGAACGGACAATGAGCAGTTCTTC.